Listed below are T cell receptor beta chains from one sample, sequenced in a study of blood T cells in healthy people across ages. TCRdb redid the calling of the 5' RACE reads with MiXCR, one entry per CDR3 protein. The sample lists around 580,000 distinct CDR3 sequences, roughly 48% seen once, with approximately 23% in the top ten. The sequenced sample was blood. All receptors come from a man older than 75 in good health. The CDR3 runs from the conserved cysteine through the conserved F or W. D genes are given only for firm matches. Size is stated for part of the rows, as once, few or many counts, or as a class when the clone is expanded.

cdr3_nt cdr3_aa j_call d_call v_call clone_size
TGTGCCAGCAGCTTCGGTGGCGCGGGACGCTACGAGCAGTACTTC CASSFGGAGRYEQYF TRBJ2-7 - TRBV7-2 -
TGTGCCAGCAGCCCCACGGAGAGGAATGAGCAGTTCTTC CASSPTERNEQFF TRBJ2-1 - TRBV7-2 few
TGTGCCAGCGGCATCCTGACTGGCGGGAGCCCTAGGGATGAGCAGTTCTTC CASGILTGGSPRDEQFF TRBJ2-1 TRBD2 TRBV11-2 -
TGTGCCAGCAGTTTACCCTGGACATACAATGAGCAGTTCTTC CASSLPWTYNEQFF TRBJ2-1 - TRBV28 -
TGTGCCATCAGTGAGTCTGGCGGAACTAACTATGGCTACACCTTC CAISESGGTNYGYTF TRBJ1-2 - TRBV10-3 -
TGTGCCAGCAGCCAGGATGCAGTCACCACAGATACGCGGTATTTT CASSQDAVTTDTRYF TRBJ2-3 - TRBV3-1 -
TGTGCCAGCAGCCAGAAGACAGCGAGCTATGGCTACACCTTC CASSQKTASYGYTF TRBJ1-2 - TRBV3-1 -
TGTGCCAGCAGTGAGGCGTTGCCCGGACTAGCGGGGTACAATGAGCAGTTCTTC CASSEALPGLAGYNEQFF TRBJ2-1 TRBD2 TRBV6-1 many
TGCGCCAGCAGCTTGGAGGTAGCGGGAGTTCAGTACTTC CASSLEVAGVQYF TRBJ2-4 TRBD2 TRBV5-1 -
TGTGCCAGCAGCCGCCGGGTTCCCTACGAGCAGTACTTC CASSRRVPYEQYF TRBJ2-7 - TRBV12-3/TRBV12-4 -
TGTGCCAGCAGTTTAGCGACAGGCCAGCCCCAGCATTTT CASSLATGQPQHF TRBJ1-5 - TRBV12-3/TRBV12-4 -
TGTGCCAGCAGTGCGACGGTAAACATTCAGTACTTC CASSATVNIQYF TRBJ2-4 - TRBV28 few
TGTGCCAGCAGCCCACAGGCCTATAATTCACCCCTCCACTTT CASSPQAYNSPLHF TRBJ1-6 - TRBV3-1 few
TGTGCCATCAGCGGGGGAAGGGACCGTGCCTACGAGCAGTACTTC CAISGGRDRAYEQYF TRBJ2-7 - TRBV10-3 -
TGTGCCAGCAGCTTAGGCCAGGGCCCCTACGAGCAGTACTTC CASSLGQGPYEQYF TRBJ2-7 - TRBV5-1 many
TGCGCCCTTCGGGACAGGGAAAACTATGGCTACACCTTC CALRDRENYGYTF TRBJ1-2 TRBD1 TRBV10-2 few
TGTGCCAGCAGCAAACGGGGACACGTCAGGGCCTCTGGGGCCAACGTCCTGACTTTC CASSKRGHVRASGANVLTF TRBJ2-6 - TRBV21-1 -
TGTGCCAGCAGTTACGGGGCAGGTTGGGGGGCTCGTAGTGAAAAACTGTTTTTT CASSYGAGWGARSEKLFF TRBJ1-4 - TRBV6-5 many
TGCGCCAACCCCGTAGGGAACCAAGGGGTTTATAGCAATCAGCCCCAGCATTTT CANPVGNQGVYSNQPQHF TRBJ1-5 - TRBV10-1 few
TGTGCCAGCAGCAAAGGACTAGCGGGAGGGCCGGGAGAGACCCAGTACTTC CASSKGLAGGPGETQYF TRBJ2-5 TRBD2 TRBV7-2 few
TGTGCCAGCAGTAGGGAGGATACGCAGTATTTT CASSREDTQYF TRBJ2-3 - TRBV27 many
TGCAGTGCTAAGGAGCTAGACGGAGTTAATGAAAAACTGTTTTTT CSAKELDGVNEKLFF TRBJ1-4 - TRBV20-1 -
TGCAGTGCTAGAGATCTAGGACAGGGGGGGGAGACCCAGTACTTC CSARDLGQGGETQYF TRBJ2-5 TRBD1 TRBV20-1 -
TGTGCCAGCAGCTTAGCCGGCGGCGGAGAAGAGCAGTACTTC CASSLAGGGEEQYF TRBJ2-5 - TRBV7-2 -